These T cell receptor beta chains were read from a single sample in a study of regulatory T cells in long-lasting Graves disease. TCRdb processed the multiplex PCR reads anew with MiXCR; each CDR3 protein has one entry. Of around 450,000 distinct CDR3 sequences detected, over 12% appear once; the ten largest clones hold about 8%. These records were also assigned to another study, of T cells in Graves' hyperthyroidism and ophthalmopathy.

The sequencing here drew on peripheral blood mononuclear cells (PBMCs), taken at new diagnosis, from a patient treated with antithyroid drugs. The receptors originated from a woman aged 40 to 50 with Graves disease. The CDR3 runs from the conserved cysteine through the conserved F or W. Each record gives: D gene, V gene, J gene, CDR3 protein. A D gene is named only where the DNA matches it firmly.

D gene: NA
V gene: TRBV20-1
J gene: TRBJ2-3
CDR3 protein: CSADFRESTDTQYF

D gene: NA
V gene: TRBV7-8
J gene: TRBJ2-7
CDR3 protein: CASSLIRVSYEQYF

D gene: NA
V gene: TRBV29-1
J gene: TRBJ1-1
CDR3 protein: CSVGAAFF

D gene: NA
V gene: TRBV15
J gene: TRBJ2-3
CDR3 protein: CATSRAARWDTQYF

D gene: NA
V gene: TRBV3-2
J gene: TRBJ1-1
CDR3 protein: CASSPIWGYGPPNTEAFF

D gene: NA
V gene: TRBV19
J gene: TRBJ1-2
CDR3 protein: CASSTNQANYGYTF

D gene: NA
V gene: TRBV29-1
J gene: TRBJ1-3
CDR3 protein: CSVEPGSSGNTIYF

D gene: TRBD1
V gene: TRBV12-3/TRBV12-4
J gene: TRBJ1-2
CDR3 protein: CASTTAGQGFNYGYTF

D gene: NA
V gene: TRBV6-2/TRBV6-3
J gene: TRBJ1-6
CDR3 protein: CASSYIGSPLHF

D gene: NA
V gene: TRBV7-3
J gene: TRBJ2-7
CDR3 protein: CASSLNAGPYEQYF

D gene: TRBD2
V gene: TRBV3-1
J gene: TRBJ2-2
CDR3 protein: CASSQASGTGELFF

D gene: TRBD1
V gene: TRBV19
J gene: TRBJ1-5
CDR3 protein: CASSIGGQGAFQPQHF

D gene: NA
V gene: TRBV6-1
J gene: TRBJ2-2
CDR3 protein: CASKDENTGELFF

D gene: TRBD1
V gene: TRBV11-3
J gene: TRBJ2-1
CDR3 protein: CASSLIGTGNNEQFF

D gene: NA
V gene: TRBV2
J gene: TRBJ1-2
CDR3 protein: CASRREIGMDGYTF

D gene: NA
V gene: TRBV6-1
J gene: TRBJ2-1
CDR3 protein: CASISSLFSYNEQFF

D gene: TRBD2
V gene: TRBV27
J gene: TRBJ2-2
CDR3 protein: CASSFPYPGLAGVNTGELFF

D gene: NA
V gene: TRBV11-2
J gene: TRBJ2-1
CDR3 protein: CASSPIAFVSRPRTYNEQFF

D gene: TRBD2
V gene: TRBV5-5
J gene: TRBJ2-2
CDR3 protein: CASSAPGLATTGELFF

D gene: TRBD2
V gene: TRBV10-2
J gene: TRBJ2-1
CDR3 protein: CASRGASAGGRVDEQFF

D gene: NA
V gene: TRBV28
J gene: TRBJ1-1
CDR3 protein: CASSLAIGKNTEAFF

D gene: NA
V gene: TRBV20-1
J gene: TRBJ1-2
CDR3 protein: CSASAPGENGYTF

D gene: NA
V gene: TRBV6-1
J gene: TRBJ2-5
CDR3 protein: CASSPKGLGETQYF

D gene: TRBD2
V gene: TRBV27
J gene: TRBJ2-1
CDR3 protein: CASTLGTSGRNEQFF

D gene: NA
V gene: TRBV12-3/TRBV12-4
J gene: TRBJ2-2
CDR3 protein: CASAEMGGELFF

D gene: NA
V gene: TRBV7-9
J gene: TRBJ2-3
CDR3 protein: CASKGQGPDTQYF

D gene: TRBD2
V gene: TRBV12-3/TRBV12-4
J gene: TRBJ2-1
CDR3 protein: CASSLGTSGNFWDEQFF

D gene: NA
V gene: TRBV28
J gene: TRBJ1-1
CDR3 protein: CASSLPLERVNTEAFF

D gene: NA
V gene: TRBV5-1
J gene: TRBJ2-7
CDR3 protein: CASSLGPTDYEQYF

D gene: TRBD1
V gene: TRBV6-1
J gene: TRBJ2-7
CDR3 protein: CASSRTGAGYEQYF

D gene: NA
V gene: TRBV20-1
J gene: TRBJ1-5
CDR3 protein: CSGMAGGGNQPQHF

D gene: NA
V gene: TRBV19
J gene: TRBJ1-2
CDR3 protein: CASSIGRDFGYTF

D gene: TRBD2
V gene: TRBV7-2
J gene: TRBJ2-7
CDR3 protein: CASSLGASGRGAYEQYF

D gene: TRBD1
V gene: TRBV9
J gene: TRBJ2-5
CDR3 protein: CASSAGQGAWETQYF

D gene: NA
V gene: TRBV15
J gene: TRBJ2-7
CDR3 protein: CATSREISDSSYEQYF

D gene: TRBD2
V gene: TRBV10-3
J gene: TRBJ2-5
CDR3 protein: CAVTSGTSGKKETQYF

D gene: TRBD1
V gene: TRBV7-3
J gene: TRBJ2-2
CDR3 protein: CASSSQGTQGGGELFF

D gene: NA
V gene: TRBV11-2
J gene: TRBJ2-5
CDR3 protein: CASKPRSVARGRETQYF

D gene: NA
V gene: TRBV2
J gene: TRBJ2-2
CDR3 protein: CASSESRNRDMTGELFF

D gene: TRBD1
V gene: TRBV11-2
J gene: TRBJ1-2
CDR3 protein: CASSFAGQAHNYGYTF

D gene: NA
V gene: TRBV19
J gene: TRBJ2-4
CDR3 protein: CASSIWAKGLGNIQYF

D gene: TRBD2
V gene: TRBV6-5
J gene: TRBJ2-1
CDR3 protein: CASSLTSGGTSYNEQFF

D gene: NA
V gene: TRBV18
J gene: TRBJ2-2
CDR3 protein: CASSPGTTGELFF

D gene: NA
V gene: TRBV6-1
J gene: TRBJ1-3
CDR3 protein: CASRILGPGNTIYF

D gene: NA
V gene: TRBV5-1
J gene: TRBJ2-7
CDR3 protein: CASSFTIPGTLSYERYF

D gene: TRBD2
V gene: TRBV5-1
J gene: TRBJ2-5
CDR3 protein: CASRYGTSGEETQYF

D gene: TRBD1
V gene: TRBV27
J gene: TRBJ2-1
CDR3 protein: CASSAGTGVPLTLSEQFF

D gene: NA
V gene: TRBV6-1
J gene: TRBJ2-3
CDR3 protein: CASSATGTSTDTQYF

D gene: NA
V gene: TRBV5-8
J gene: TRBJ1-5
CDR3 protein: CASSLGPSGGNQPQHF

D gene: NA
V gene: TRBV28
J gene: TRBJ1-6
CDR3 protein: CASSPPTPNSPLHF

D gene: TRBD1
V gene: TRBV19
J gene: TRBJ2-7
CDR3 protein: CASSAPNRGPYEQYF

D gene: NA
V gene: TRBV18
J gene: TRBJ2-1
CDR3 protein: CASSLTEYNEQFF

D gene: NA
V gene: TRBV28
J gene: TRBJ2-7
CDR3 protein: CASSSTLGEQYF

D gene: NA
V gene: TRBV15
J gene: TRBJ1-3
CDR3 protein: CATSRDRSSGNTIYF

D gene: NA
V gene: TRBV27
J gene: TRBJ2-2
CDR3 protein: CASSPLGVPDTGELFF

D gene: TRBD1
V gene: TRBV20-1
J gene: TRBJ1-2
CDR3 protein: CSARTPDRDGYTF

D gene: NA
V gene: TRBV27
J gene: TRBJ2-1
CDR3 protein: CASSRGWEAPYNEQFF